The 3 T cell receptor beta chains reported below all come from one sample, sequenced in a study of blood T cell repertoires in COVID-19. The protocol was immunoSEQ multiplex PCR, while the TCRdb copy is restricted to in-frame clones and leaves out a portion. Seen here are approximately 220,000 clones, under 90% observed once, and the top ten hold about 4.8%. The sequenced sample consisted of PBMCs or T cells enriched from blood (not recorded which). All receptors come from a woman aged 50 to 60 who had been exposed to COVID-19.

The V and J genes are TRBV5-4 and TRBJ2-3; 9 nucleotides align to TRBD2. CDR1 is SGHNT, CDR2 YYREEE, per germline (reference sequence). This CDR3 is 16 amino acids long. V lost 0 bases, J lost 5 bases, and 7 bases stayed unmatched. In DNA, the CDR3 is TGTGCCAGCAGCTTGGGGAGCGGGGGGAAAATAGATACGCAGTATTTT. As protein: CASSLGSGGKIDTQYF.

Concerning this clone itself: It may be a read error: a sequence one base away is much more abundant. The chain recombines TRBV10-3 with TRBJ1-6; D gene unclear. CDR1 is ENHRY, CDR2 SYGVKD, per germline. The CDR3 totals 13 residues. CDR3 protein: CTISEVRNSPLHF. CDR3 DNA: TGTACCATCAGTGAGGTGAGGAATTCACCCCTCCACTTT.

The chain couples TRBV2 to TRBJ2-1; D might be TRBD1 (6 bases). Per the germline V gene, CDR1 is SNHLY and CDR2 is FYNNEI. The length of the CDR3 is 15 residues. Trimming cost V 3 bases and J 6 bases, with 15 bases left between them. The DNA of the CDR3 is TGTGCCAGCAGTGAGTTTCAGGGGTCGGGCAATGAGCAGTTCTTC. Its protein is CASSEFQGSGNEQFF.